Here is one T cell receptor (beta chain) with its context. This entry comes from a study of blood T cell repertoires in COVID-19. The ends were cut back, 3 bases at V and 5 bases at J, with 6 bases in the middle. The germline gives CDR1 DFQATT, CDR2 SNEGSKA (reference sequence). The CDR3 consists of 11 residues. Generated by immunoSEQ multiplex PCR, the TCRdb table keeps only in-frame clones and is missing some. The table shows 150,000 or so clones, with roughly 88% occurring only once. The TCR originated in a woman aged 55-70 years with acute or convalescent COVID-19. The chain combines TRBV20-1 with TRBJ2-3; the D is unclear. Sample: peripheral blood. In nucleotides, the CDR3 is TGCAGTGCTAGGTTTCTAGATACGCAGTATTTT. Translated, it gives CSARFLDTQYF.